The clone carrying this T cell receptor beta chain showed up many times. Antigen specificity is unknown. TCRdb reanalysed the 5' RACE reads using MiXCR and keeps one entry per CDR3 protein. This sample has 300,000 to 350,000 distinct CDR3 sequences, with 12% to 15% found just once. This record belongs to a study of T-cell memory formation after mild COVID-19. At the level of the study: There were largely donor-specific TCR clusters.

General observations from the study: Later expanders leaned CD4+, whereas day 15 to 85 contracting clones were balanced CD4/CD8. Most CD4+ clones that shrank were in CM and EM, while CD8+ ones turned up in EMRA. Detection of some responders pre-infection suggested pre-existing cross-reactive memory T cells participated.

Sequences were obtained from PBMCs or a T cell subset sorted from them (not recorded which). The source of this sequence is a man in his late teens or twenties who had mild COVID-19 (a few samples of this study predate the infection). Cell type and time point are not known.

The CDR3 DNA reads as TGTGCCAGCAGCGTAGACGGAGCTTCAGGGGAGACCCAGTACTTC. Protein product: CASSVDGASGETQYF. This chain joins TRBV9 and TRBJ2-5, with TRBD1 as a possible D gene (5 bases). The V gene's germline CDR1 is SGDLS and CDR2 YYNGEE. V was shortened by 0 bases and J by 5 bases, with 14 bases between the two germline ends. The CDR3 runs 15 residues.